This T cell receptor beta chain was sequenced for a study of monozygotic twins with inflammatory bowel disease. UMIs containing a 6-nucleotide sample barcode were added via template switching. TCRdb reprocessed the 5' RACE reads, keeping one entry per CDR3 protein, no DNA. The sample table includes about 440,000 distinct CDR3 sequences. The CDR3 length is 16 residues. Per the germline V gene, CDR1 is ENHRY and CDR2 is SYGVKD. Sequencing was done on a sample of blood. This clonotype was obtained from a human donor with ulcerative colitis or Crohn's disease, or a healthy co-twin of an affected twin (not recorded which). The chain combines TRBV10-3 with TRBJ2-3; TCRdb outputs TRBD1, but without DNA this stays unchecked. The CDR3 is CAISDTGGQIPDTQYF.